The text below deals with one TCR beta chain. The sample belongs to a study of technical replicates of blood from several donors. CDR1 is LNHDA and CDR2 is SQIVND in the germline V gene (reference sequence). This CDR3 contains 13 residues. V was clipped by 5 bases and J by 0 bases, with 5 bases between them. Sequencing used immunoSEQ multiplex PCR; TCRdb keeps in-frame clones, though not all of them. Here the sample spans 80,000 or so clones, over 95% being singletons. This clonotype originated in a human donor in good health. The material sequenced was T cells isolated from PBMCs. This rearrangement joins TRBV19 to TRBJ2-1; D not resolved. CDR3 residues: CASSSHSYNEQFF. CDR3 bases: TGTGCCAGTAGTTCCCACTCCTACAATGAGCAGTTCTTC. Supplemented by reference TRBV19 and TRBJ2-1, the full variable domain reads DGGITQSPKYLFRKEGQNVTLSCEQNLNHDAMYWYRQDPGQGLRLIYYSQIVNDFQKGDIAEGYSVSREKKESFPLTVTSAQKNPTAFYLCASSSHSYNEQFFGPGTRLTVL.